This entry features one T cell receptor (beta chain) sequence. As yet, its antigen is unknown. The time point was: week 35, safety follow-up. Doses comprised 300 ug of mutant IDH1 20-mer peptide each, plus topical imiquimod. This specimen belongs to a study of a mutant IDH1 vaccine in newly diagnosed glioma. J gave up 3 bases and V 3 bases, and 11 bases lay outside the gene matches. Germline V gene sequence: CDR1 KGHSH, CDR2 LQKENI. The CDR3 consists of 16 residues. Here immunoSEQ multiplex PCR was the method, and the copy in TCRdb shows in-frame clones only, minus some. The sample consists of 26,000 or so clones, roughly 80% of them appearing once.

This chain connects TRBV18 to TRBJ2-7, with TRBD1 matching over 7 bases. This sequence originates from a man aged 30-40 years with glioma. This specimen consisted of PBMCs, obtained from a glioma patient whose treatment included an IDH1 peptide vaccine. The CDR3 DNA is TGTGCCAGCTCACCCACGGGACGACAGGGCTACTACGAGCAGTACTTC. Translated: CASSPTGRQGYYEQYF.